This T cell receptor beta chain comes out of a study of cytomegalovirus exposure and HLA in healthy donors. Study overall: The approximately 720 first-cohort repertoires and the roughly 120 validation repertoires shared the same platform, a later analysis reported. General study points: Reports described diagnosis of cytomegalovirus status by the classifier as highly specific and sensitive. For most TCR sequences rarity was the rule, although some public TCRs occurred in many donors. A subsequent analysis found that TCR clusters from the first cohort also tended to co-occur in the approximately 130 validation repertoires, with 90% to 95% of cluster scores above 0.

Profiled with immunoSEQ multiplex PCR; TCRdb holds only in-frame clones, not every one. The data hold about 200,000 clones, with about 79% observed a single time. As regards this clone: Antigen unknown.

The CDR3 is 14 amino acids. Germline V lookup: CDR1 MDHEN, CDR2 SYDVKM. Deletions cut 2 bases from V and 3 bases from J, with 8 bases between. The rearrangement joins TRBV28 to TRBJ1-5; TRBD1 might be the D (6 bases). The sequenced sample was PBMCs. The TCR sequence derives from a woman in her twenties or thirties in good health and CMV-seropositive. The CDR3 DNA reads TGTGCCAGCAGTTTAGCAGGGGACAATCAGCCCCAGCATTTT. It specifies CASSLAGDNQPQHF.